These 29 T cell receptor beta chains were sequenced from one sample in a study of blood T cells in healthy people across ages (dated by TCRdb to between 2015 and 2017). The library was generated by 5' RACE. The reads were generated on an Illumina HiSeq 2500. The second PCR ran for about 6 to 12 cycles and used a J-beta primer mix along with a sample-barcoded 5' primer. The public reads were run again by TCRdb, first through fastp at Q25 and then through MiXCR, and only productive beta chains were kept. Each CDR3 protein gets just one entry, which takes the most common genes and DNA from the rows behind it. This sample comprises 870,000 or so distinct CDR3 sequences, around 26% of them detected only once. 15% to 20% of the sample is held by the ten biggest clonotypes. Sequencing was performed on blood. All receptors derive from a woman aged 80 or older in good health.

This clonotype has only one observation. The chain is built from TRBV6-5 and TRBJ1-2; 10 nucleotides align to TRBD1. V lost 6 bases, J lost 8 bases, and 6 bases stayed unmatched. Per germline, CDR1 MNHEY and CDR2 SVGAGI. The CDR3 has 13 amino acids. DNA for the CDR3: TGTGCCAGCAGCGGACAGGGGGGGAAGGGCTACACCTTC. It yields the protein CASSGQGGKGYTF.

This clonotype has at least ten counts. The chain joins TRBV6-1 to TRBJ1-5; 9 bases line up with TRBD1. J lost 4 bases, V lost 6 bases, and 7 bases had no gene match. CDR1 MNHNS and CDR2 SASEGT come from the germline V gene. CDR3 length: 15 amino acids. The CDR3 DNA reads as TGTGCCAGCAGCGGGACAGGGCTTCGGAATCAGCCCCAGCATTTT. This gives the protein CASSGTGLRNQPQHF.

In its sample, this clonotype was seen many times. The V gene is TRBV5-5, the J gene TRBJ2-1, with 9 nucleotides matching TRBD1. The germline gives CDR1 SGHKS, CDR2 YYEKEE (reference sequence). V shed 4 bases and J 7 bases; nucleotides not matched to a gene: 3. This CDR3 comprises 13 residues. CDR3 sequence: CASSATGGNEQFF. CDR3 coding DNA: TGTGCCAGCAGCGCGACAGGGGGGAATGAGCAGTTCTTC.

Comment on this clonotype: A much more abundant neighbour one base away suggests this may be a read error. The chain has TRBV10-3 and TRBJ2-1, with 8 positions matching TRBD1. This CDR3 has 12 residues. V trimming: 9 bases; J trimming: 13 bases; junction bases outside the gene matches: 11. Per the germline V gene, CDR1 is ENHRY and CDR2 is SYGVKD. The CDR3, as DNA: TGTGCCATATCGGACAGGGAGGAGACCCAGTTCTTC. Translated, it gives CAISDREETQFF.

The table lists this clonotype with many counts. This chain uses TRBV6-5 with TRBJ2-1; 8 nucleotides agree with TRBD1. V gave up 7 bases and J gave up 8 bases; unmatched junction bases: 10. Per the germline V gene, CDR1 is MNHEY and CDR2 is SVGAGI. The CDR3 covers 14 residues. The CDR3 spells CASKRQGKVDEQFF. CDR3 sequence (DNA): TGTGCCAGCAAGCGACAGGGGAAGGTGGATGAGCAGTTCTTC.

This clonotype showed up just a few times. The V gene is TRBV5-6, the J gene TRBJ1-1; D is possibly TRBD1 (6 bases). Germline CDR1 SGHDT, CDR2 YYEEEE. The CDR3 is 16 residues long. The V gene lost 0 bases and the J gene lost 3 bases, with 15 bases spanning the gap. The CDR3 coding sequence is TGTGCCAGCAGCTTGGAGGCAGGGGTGGTTTACACTGAAGCTTTCTTT. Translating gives CASSLEAGVVYTEAFF.

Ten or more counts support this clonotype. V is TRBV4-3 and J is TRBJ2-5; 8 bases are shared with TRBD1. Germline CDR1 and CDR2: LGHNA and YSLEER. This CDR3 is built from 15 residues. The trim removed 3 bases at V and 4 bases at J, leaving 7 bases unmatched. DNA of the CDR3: TGCGCCAGCAGCCAGGCCGGGACAGGTTCAGAGACCCAGTACTTC. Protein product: CASSQAGTGSETQYF.

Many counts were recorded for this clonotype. The CDR3 spells CASSLAPSGGLYEQYF. Written as DNA, the CDR3 is TGCGCCAGCAGCTTGGCCCCTAGCGGGGGCCTCTACGAGCAGTACTTC. The chain links TRBV5-1 to TRBJ2-7; TRBD2 agrees at 10 bases. Germline V gene lookup returns CDR1 SGHRS and CDR2 YFSETQ. V lost 0 bases and J lost 3; bases outside the gene matches: 6. The CDR3 spans 16 residues.

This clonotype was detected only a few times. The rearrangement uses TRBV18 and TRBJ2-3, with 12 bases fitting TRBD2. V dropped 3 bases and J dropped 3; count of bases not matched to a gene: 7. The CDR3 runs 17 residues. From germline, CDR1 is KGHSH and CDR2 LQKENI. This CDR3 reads CASSPLALAGGTDTQYF. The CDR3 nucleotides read TGTGCCAGCTCACCCCTCGCACTAGCGGGGGGAACAGATACGCAGTATTTT.

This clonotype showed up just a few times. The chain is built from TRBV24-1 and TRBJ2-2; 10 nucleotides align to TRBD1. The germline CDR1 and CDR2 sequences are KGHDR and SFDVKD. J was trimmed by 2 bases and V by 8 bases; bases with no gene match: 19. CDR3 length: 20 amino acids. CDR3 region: CATNENLRDGQGGNTGELFF. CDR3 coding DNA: TGTGCCACCAATGAAAACCTAAGAGACGGACAGGGGGGAAACACCGGGGAGCTGTTTTTT.

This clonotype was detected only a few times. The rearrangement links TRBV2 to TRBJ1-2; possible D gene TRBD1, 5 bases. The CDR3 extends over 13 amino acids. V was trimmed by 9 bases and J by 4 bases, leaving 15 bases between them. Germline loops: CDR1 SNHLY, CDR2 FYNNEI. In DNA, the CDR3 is TGTGCCAGTTGTCGGACACAGCTCTATGGCTACACCTTC. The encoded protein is CASCRTQLYGYTF.

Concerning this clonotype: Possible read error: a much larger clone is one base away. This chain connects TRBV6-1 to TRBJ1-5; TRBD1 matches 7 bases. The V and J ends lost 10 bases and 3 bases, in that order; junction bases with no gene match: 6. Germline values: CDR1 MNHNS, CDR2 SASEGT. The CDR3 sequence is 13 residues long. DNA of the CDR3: TGTGCCACCTGCGGACAGGTCAATCAGCCCCAGCATTTT. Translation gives CATCGQVNQPQHF.

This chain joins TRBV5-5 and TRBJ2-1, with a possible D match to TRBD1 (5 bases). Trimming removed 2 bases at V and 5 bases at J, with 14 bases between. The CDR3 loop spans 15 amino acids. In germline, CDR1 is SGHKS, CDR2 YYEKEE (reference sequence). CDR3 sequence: CASSFQADNHNEQFF. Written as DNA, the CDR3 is TGTGCCAGCAGCTTTCAGGCGGACAACCACAATGAGCAGTTCTTC.

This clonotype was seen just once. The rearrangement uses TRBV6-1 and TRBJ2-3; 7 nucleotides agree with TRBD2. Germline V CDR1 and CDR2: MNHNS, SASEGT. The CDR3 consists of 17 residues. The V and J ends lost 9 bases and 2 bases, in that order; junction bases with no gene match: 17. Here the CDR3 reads CASISTLERDYTDTQYF. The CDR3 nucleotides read TGTGCCAGTATCTCAACTCTAGAGCGGGATTACACAGATACGCAGTATTTT.

CDR3 nucleotide sequence: TGTGCCTGGAAGAAAGGCGACCAGTACTTC. It translates to CAWKKGDQYF. The V call is TRBV30, the J call TRBJ2-7; D is unclear. Trimming shortened V by 4 bases and J by 10 bases, and 11 bases separated the two germline ends. This CDR3 is 10 amino acids long. CDR1 and CDR2 (germline): GTSNPN, SVGIG (reference sequence).

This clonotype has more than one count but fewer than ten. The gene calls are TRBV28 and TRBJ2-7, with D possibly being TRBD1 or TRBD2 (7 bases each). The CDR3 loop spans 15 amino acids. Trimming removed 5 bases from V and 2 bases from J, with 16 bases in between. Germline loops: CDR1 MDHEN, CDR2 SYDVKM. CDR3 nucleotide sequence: TGTGCCAGCAGTGATCCCAGGGGGGGGACCTACGAGCAGTACTTC. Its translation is CASSDPRGGTYEQYF.

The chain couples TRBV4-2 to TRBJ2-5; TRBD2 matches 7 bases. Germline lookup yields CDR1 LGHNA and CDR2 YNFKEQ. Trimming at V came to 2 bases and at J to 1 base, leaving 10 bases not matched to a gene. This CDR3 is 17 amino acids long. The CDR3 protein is CASSQLGESGAQETQYF. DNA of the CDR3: TGTGCCAGCAGCCAACTGGGGGAGAGCGGGGCCCAAGAGACCCAGTACTTC.

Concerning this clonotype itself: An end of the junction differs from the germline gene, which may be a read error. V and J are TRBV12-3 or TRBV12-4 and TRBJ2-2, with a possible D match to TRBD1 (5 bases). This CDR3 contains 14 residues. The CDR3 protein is CARSFSSGTGELFF. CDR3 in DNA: TGTGCCCGCAGTTTTAGTTCAGGGACCGGGGAGCTGTTTTTT.

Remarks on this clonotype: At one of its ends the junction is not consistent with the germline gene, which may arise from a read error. The DNA of the CDR3 is TGCAGTGCTGCCGCCCCTAACTCGGATAATTCACCCCCCCACTTT. It specifies CSAAAPNSDNSPPHF. The genes are TRBV20-1 and TRBJ1-6; D is uncertain. Germline assignment: CDR1 DFQATT and CDR2 SNEGSKA (reference sequence). The CDR3 covers 15 residues.

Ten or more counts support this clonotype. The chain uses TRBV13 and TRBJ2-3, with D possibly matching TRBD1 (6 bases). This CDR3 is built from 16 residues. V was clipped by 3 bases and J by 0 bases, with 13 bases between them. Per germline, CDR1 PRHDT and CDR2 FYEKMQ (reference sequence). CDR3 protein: CASSLSRDTSTDTQYF. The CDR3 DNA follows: TGTGCCAGCAGCTTGTCCCGGGACACTAGCACAGATACGCAGTATTTT.

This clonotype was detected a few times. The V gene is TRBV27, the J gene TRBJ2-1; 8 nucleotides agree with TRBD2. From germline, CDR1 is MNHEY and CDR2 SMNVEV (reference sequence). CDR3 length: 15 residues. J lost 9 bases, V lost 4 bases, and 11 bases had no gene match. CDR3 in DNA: TGTGCCAGCAGTTCATTAGCGGGGAGCGGGAGTGAGCAGTTCTTC. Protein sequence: CASSSLAGSGSEQFF.

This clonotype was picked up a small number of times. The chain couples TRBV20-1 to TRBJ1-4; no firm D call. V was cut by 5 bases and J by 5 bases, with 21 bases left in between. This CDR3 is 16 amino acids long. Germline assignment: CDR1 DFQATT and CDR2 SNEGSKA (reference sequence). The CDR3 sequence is CSAPDRLDMENEKLFF. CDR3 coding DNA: TGCAGTGCTCCCGACCGGCTCGACATGGAGAATGAAAAACTGTTTTTT.

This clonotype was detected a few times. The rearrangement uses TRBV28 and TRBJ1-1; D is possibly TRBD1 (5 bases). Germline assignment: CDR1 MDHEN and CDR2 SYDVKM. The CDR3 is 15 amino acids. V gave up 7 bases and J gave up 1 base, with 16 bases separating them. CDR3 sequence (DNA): TGTGCCAGCATCCCCGGGCGGGGACCGAACACTGAAGCTTTCTTT. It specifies CASIPGRGPNTEAFF.

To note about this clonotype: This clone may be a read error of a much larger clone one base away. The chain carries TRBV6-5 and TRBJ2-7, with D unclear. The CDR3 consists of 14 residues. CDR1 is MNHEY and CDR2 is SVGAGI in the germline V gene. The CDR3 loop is CASSYRAGSYELYF. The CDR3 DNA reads TGTGCCAGCAGTTACCGGGCCGGCTCCTACGAGCTGTACTTC.

The CDR3 DNA reads as TGTGCCAGCAGCGGAGCGGGGGATACCTACGAGCAGTACTTC. Protein sequence: CASSGAGDTYEQYF. The chain has TRBV2 and TRBJ2-7, with 8 bases matching TRBD2. The germline CDR1 and CDR2 sequences are SNHLY and FYNNEI. This CDR3 has 14 residues. With 6 bases clipped from V and 2 bases from J, the junction kept 6 bases outside the gene matches.

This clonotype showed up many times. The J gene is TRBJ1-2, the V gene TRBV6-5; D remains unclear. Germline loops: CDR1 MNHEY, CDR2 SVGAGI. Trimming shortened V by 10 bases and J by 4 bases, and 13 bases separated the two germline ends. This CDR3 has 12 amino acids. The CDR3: CATEEGGYGYTF. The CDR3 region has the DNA TGTGCCACGGAGGAGGGAGGCTATGGCTACACCTTC.

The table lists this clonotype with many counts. This chain's CDR3 is CSATRGGPSSYNEQFF. The DNA for the CDR3 is TGCAGTGCTACTCGCGGGGGGCCTAGCTCCTACAATGAGCAGTTCTTC. This chain links TRBV20-1 with TRBJ2-1, with 8 bases fitting TRBD2. The CDR3 extends over 16 amino acids. Trimming took 4 bases from V and 0 from J; bases not matched to a gene: 8. Germline loops: CDR1 DFQATT, CDR2 SNEGSKA (reference sequence).

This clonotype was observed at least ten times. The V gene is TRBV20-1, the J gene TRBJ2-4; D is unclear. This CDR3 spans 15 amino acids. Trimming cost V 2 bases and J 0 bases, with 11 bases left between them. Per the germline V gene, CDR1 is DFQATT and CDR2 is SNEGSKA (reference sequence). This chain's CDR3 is CSARSDGLAKNIQYF. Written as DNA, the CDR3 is TGCAGTGCTAGATCGGACGGGTTAGCCAAAAACATTCAGTACTTC.

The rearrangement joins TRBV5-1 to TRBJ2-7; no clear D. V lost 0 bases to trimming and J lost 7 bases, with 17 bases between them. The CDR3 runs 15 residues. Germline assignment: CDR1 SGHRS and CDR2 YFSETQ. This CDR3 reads CASSLDDARDNEQYF. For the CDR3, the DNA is TGCGCCAGCAGCTTGGACGATGCCAGAGACAATGAGCAGTACTTC. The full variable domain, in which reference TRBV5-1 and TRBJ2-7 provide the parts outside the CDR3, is KAGVTQTPRYLIKTRGQQVTLSCSPISGHRSVSWYQQTPGQGLQFLFEYFSETQRNKGNFPGRFSGRQFSNSRSEMNVSTLELGDSALYLCASSLDDARDNEQYFGPGTRLTVT.